The 25 T cell receptor beta chains below all came from one sample that was sequenced in a study of glioma-infiltrating T cells after dendritic cell vaccination. Method: immunoSEQ multiplex PCR; TCRdb's copy keeps in-frame clones and lacks some. This sample carries some 38,000 clones, around 80% of them seen once, and the ten largest clones take approximately 8.4%. Sequences were derived from blood, sampled before dendritic cell vaccination. The source is a human donor with glioblastoma.

This clone has more than one count but fewer than ten. The chain has TRBV10-1 and TRBJ2-3; a possible D gene is TRBD2 (6 bases). The germline V gene has CDR1 WNHNN and CDR2 SYGVQD (reference sequence). This CDR3 has 15 residues. V lost 6 bases to trimming and J lost 5 bases, with 18 bases between them. In nucleotides, the CDR3 is TGCGCCAGCAGAGGTTCTAGCGTTCTTGGAGATACGCAGTATTTT. Translating gives CASRGSSVLGDTQYF.

V is TRBV6-1 and J is TRBJ2-7; a weak D match, TRBD1 (6 bases). The CDR3 covers 18 residues. Trimming stripped 3 bases from V and 2 bases from J, with 23 bases between. Germline CDR1 and CDR2: MNHNS and SASEGT. The CDR3 sequence: CASSDPGQRSLRTYEQYF. The CDR3 nucleotides are TGTGCCAGCAGTGATCCAGGACAGCGGAGCCTTCGGACCTACGAGCAGTACTTC.

Concerning this clone itself: One end of the junction is discordant with germline, which a read error may explain. The chain has TRBV11-3 and TRBJ1-6; D is unresolved. CDR1 is SGHNT, CDR2 YENEEA, per germline. This CDR3 comprises 13 residues. The CDR3 region has the DNA TGTGCCAGCAGCTTGGACTATAATTCCCCCCTCCACTTT. Residues: CASSLDYNSPLHF.

Here the CDR3 reads CASSPTRGALRTDTQYF. CDR3 nucleotides: TGTGCCAGTAGTCCCACCCGCGGGGCTCTACGCACAGATACGCAGTATTTT. The rearrangement joins TRBV19 to TRBJ2-3; possibly TRBD2 for D (6 bases). V was shortened by 5 bases and J by 1 base, with 19 bases between the two germline ends. The germline gives CDR1 LNHDA, CDR2 SQIVND (reference sequence). The CDR3 spans 17 residues.

The rearrangement uses TRBV19 and TRBJ2-7, with a possible D match to TRBD2 (6 bases). This CDR3 has 13 residues. Looked up from germline, CDR1 is LNHDA and CDR2 is SQIVND (reference sequence). Trimming shortened V by 5 bases and J by 3 bases, and 11 bases separated the two germline ends. DNA for the CDR3: TGTGCCAGTAGTCCGGGGACTCACTACGAGCAGTACTTC. Amino acid sequence: CASSPGTHYEQYF. Full variable domain (rest looked up from reference TRBV19 and TRBJ2-7): DGGITQSPKYLFRKEGQNVTLSCEQNLNHDAMYWYRQDPGQGLRLIYYSQIVNDFQKGDIAEGYSVSREKKESFPLTVTSAQKNPTAFYLCASSPGTHYEQYFGPGTRLTVT.

V is TRBV10-3 and J is TRBJ1-5, with 9 positions matching TRBD1. J was trimmed by 6 bases and V by 4 bases; bases with no gene match: 10. Germline V gene lookup returns CDR1 ENHRY and CDR2 SYGVKD. The CDR3 totals 16 residues. The CDR3 nucleotides are TGTGCCATCAGTGGCGGGGACAGGGAATATCGTCAGCCCCAGCATTTT. It translates to CAISGGDREYRQPQHF.

The rearrangement joins TRBV6-5 to TRBJ2-7; D not resolved. Germline loops: CDR1 MNHEY, CDR2 SVGAGI. V lost 2 bases to trimming and J lost 2 bases, with 7 bases between them. The CDR3 is 13 amino acids. The CDR3 DNA sequence: TGTGCCAGCAGTTACGCCGCAGCCTACGAGCAGTACTTC. It encodes CASSYAAAYEQYF.

The rearrangement links TRBV29-1 to TRBJ1-1; 7 positions match TRBD1. The CDR3 totals 12 residues. Germline V gene lookup returns CDR1 SQVTM and CDR2 ANQGSEA. V gave up 8 bases and J gave up 11 bases; unmatched junction bases: 14. The chain's CDR3 is CSIERVGGAAFF. The CDR3 nucleotides are TGCAGCATCGAACGGGTAGGGGGCGCGGCTTTCTTT.

This clone was found a few times. The chain recombines TRBV7-9 with TRBJ2-7; 7 bases map to TRBD1. This CDR3 contains 14 residues. The V gene's germline CDR1 is SEHNR and CDR2 FQNEAQ (reference sequence). Germline trimming cut 3 bases from V and 2 bases from J; bases unmatched to any gene: 4. CDR3 amino acids: CASSFPGQPYEQYF. The CDR3, as DNA: TGTGCCAGCAGCTTCCCGGGACAGCCCTACGAGCAGTACTTC.

The chain joins TRBV25-1 to TRBJ2-7; 12 positions agree with TRBD1. Per the germline V gene, CDR1 is MGHDK and CDR2 is SYGVNS. J lost 4 bases, V lost 0 bases, and 4 bases had no gene match. The CDR3 contains 16 residues. The CDR3 coding sequence is TGTGCCAGCAGTGAATATGGGACAGGGGGCGATTACGAGCAGTACTTC. Translating it yields CASSEYGTGGDYEQYF.

With respect to this clone: One end of the junction fails to match germline, which may point to a read error. Other DNA sequences in this specimen translate into the identical CDR3. The chain links TRBV15 to TRBJ2-3; no definite D call. Germline assignment: CDR1 LNHNV and CDR2 YYDKDF (reference sequence). The CDR3 has 15 amino acids. CDR3 residues: CATSRGRGATDTQYF. The CDR3 DNA reads TGTGCCACCAGTAGAGGCCGTGGTGCGACAGATACGCAGTATTTT.

The chain combines TRBV19 with TRBJ2-7; 9 bases agree with TRBD2. The trim removed 5 bases at V and 2 bases at J, leaving 13 bases unmatched. CDR3 length: 17 amino acids. Germline CDR1 reads LNHDA; CDR2 reads SQIVND (reference sequence). As DNA, the CDR3 is TGTGCCAGTAGTGATACTAGCGGGCCGTTTTCAGCCTACGAGCAGTACTTC. Translated: CASSDTSGPFSAYEQYF.

The chain carries TRBV19 and TRBJ2-3, with TRBD2 matching 13 bases. J was trimmed by 10 bases and V by 7 bases; bases with no gene match: 5. CDR3 length: 13 amino acids. CDR1 is LNHDA, CDR2 SQIVND, per germline (reference sequence). In nucleotides, the CDR3 is TGTGCCAGTAAACTAGCGGGGGGGCCGGCGCAGTATTTT. It is translated as CASKLAGGPAQYF.

Details on this clone: An end of the junction differs from the germline gene, which may be a read error. This CDR3 is also generated by other DNA sequences in the sample. CDR3 in amino acids: CASRETGGYNSPLHF. CDR3 nucleotide sequence: TGTGCCAGCAGAGAGACAGGGGGCTATAATTCCCCCCTCCACTTT. V usage is TRBV28 and J usage is TRBJ1-6; 10 bases line up with TRBD1. Germline V CDR1 and CDR2: MDHEN, SYDVKM. CDR3 length equals 15 residues. Full variable domain (missing parts from reference TRBV28 and TRBJ1-6): DVKVTQSSRYLVKRTGEKVFLECVQDMDHENMFWYRQDPGLGLRLIYFSYDVKMKEKGDIPEGYSVSREKKERFSLILESASTNQTSMYLCASRETGGYNSPLHFGNGTRLTVT.

The chain uses TRBV2 and TRBJ2-5, with TRBD2 as a possible D gene (6 bases). The CDR3 has 14 amino acids. Per germline, CDR1 SNHLY and CDR2 FYNNEI. V was pared by 4 bases and J by 2 bases, with 11 bases between. CDR3: CASSGDSGQETQYF. The CDR3 region has the DNA TGTGCCAGCAGTGGGGATAGCGGTCAAGAGACCCAGTACTTC.

This chain joins TRBV4-2 and TRBJ2-7; D is unresolved. Looked up from germline, CDR1 is LGHNA and CDR2 is YNFKEQ. This CDR3 spans 13 amino acids. V was clipped by 0 bases and J by 0 bases, with 3 bases between them. The CDR3 DNA follows: TGTGCCAGCAGCCAAGATTACTCCTACGAGCAGTACTTC. It specifies CASSQDYSYEQYF.

The V call is TRBV2, the J call TRBJ1-1; D may be TRBD1 (5 bases). Trimming removed 9 bases at V and 2 bases at J, with 22 bases between. The CDR3 sequence is 16 residues long. The germline V gene encodes CDR1 SNHLY and CDR2 FYNNEI. The CDR3 reads CARTGDEGRVNTEAFF. CDR3 coding DNA: TGTGCCAGGACGGGGGACGAAGGTAGGGTAAACACTGAAGCTTTCTTT. Drawing the rest from reference TRBV2 and TRBJ1-1, the complete variable domain is EPEVTQTPSHQVTQMGQEVILRCVPISNHLYFYWYRQILGQKVEFLVSFYNNEISEKSEIFDDQFSVERPDGSNFTLKIRSTKLEDSAMYFCARTGDEGRVNTEAFFGQGTRLTVV.

The chain joins TRBV5-4 to TRBJ1-3, with TRBD1 as a possible D gene (5 bases). Germline-derived CDR1 and CDR2 are SGHNT and YYREEE (reference sequence). Trimming left V 7 bases short and J 0 bases short, with 17 bases between. This CDR3 comprises 16 residues. As DNA, the CDR3 is TGTGCCAGCTCCCCGCCAGGGACTAGCTCTGGAAACACCATATATTTT. Residues: CASSPPGTSSGNTIYF.

The chain links TRBV5-1 to TRBJ2-1; TRBD1 aligns across 8 bases. The trim removed 1 base at V and 5 bases at J, leaving 5 bases unmatched. CDR1 is SGHRS, CDR2 YFSETQ, per germline. The CDR3 is 15 amino acids. CDR3 region: CASSLLQGENNEQFF. The CDR3 DNA is TGCGCCAGCAGCTTGTTACAGGGGGAAAACAATGAGCAGTTCTTC.

This chain links TRBV11-3 with TRBJ2-7, with 11 bases matching TRBD2. The CDR3 runs 13 residues. In germline, CDR1 is SGHNT, CDR2 YENEEA. The trim removed 5 bases at V and 3 bases at J, leaving 0 bases unmatched. CDR3: CASSGTSGYEQYF. For the CDR3, the DNA is TGTGCCAGCAGCGGGACTAGCGGCTACGAGCAGTACTTC.

This clone was detected once. The genes are TRBV5-8 and TRBJ1-1; 7 nucleotides agree with TRBD1. The junction had 7 bases not matched to a gene; V was cut back by 0 bases and J by 2 bases. CDR3 length: 16 residues. CDR1 is SGHTS and CDR2 is YDEGEE in the germline V gene. As DNA, the CDR3 is TGTGCCAGCAGCTTGGGTCAGGACAGGATAAACACTGAAGCTTTCTTT. Its protein is CASSLGQDRINTEAFF.

This clone was counted once. This chain connects TRBV7-2 to TRBJ2-5; 8 bases are shared with TRBD1. CDR1 and CDR2 (germline): SGHTA, FQGNSA. The CDR3 has 16 residues. J gave up 5 bases and V 5 bases, and 13 bases lay outside the gene matches. The CDR3 region is CASSRRTGWYGETQYF. The CDR3 DNA sequence: TGTGCCAGCAGCCGACGGACAGGGTGGTATGGGGAGACCCAGTACTTC.

The V call is TRBV4-2, the J call TRBJ2-1; D is ambiguous. V lost 1 base and J lost 9, with 10 bases in between. CDR3 size: 13 residues. CDR1 LGHNA and CDR2 YNFKEQ come from the germline V gene. CDR3 coding DNA: TGTGCCAGCAGCCAAGGATCTCCAGGTGAGCAGTTCTTC. This codes for CASSQGSPGEQFF.

The rearrangement links TRBV27 to TRBJ2-1; TRBD2 aligns across 7 bases. CDR3 length: 13 residues. CDR1 MNHEY and CDR2 SMNVEV come from the germline V gene (reference sequence). The V gene end was trimmed by 3 bases and the J gene end by 12 bases; junction bases not matched to a gene: 8. In DNA, the CDR3 is TGTGCCAGCAGTTTGGTTAGCGGGTTGGGGCAGTTCTTC. It specifies CASSLVSGLGQFF.

This sequence joins TRBV13 and TRBJ1-2, with 10 positions matching TRBD1. The CDR3 loop spans 14 amino acids. The germline V gene encodes CDR1 PRHDT and CDR2 FYEKMQ (reference sequence). V was pared by 5 bases and J by 8 bases, with 8 bases of the junction left unmatched. Here the CDR3 reads CASSPGTGVYGYTF. The CDR3, as DNA: TGTGCCAGCAGCCCCGGGACAGGGGTATACGGCTACACCTTC.